This T cell receptor beta chain derives from a study of cytomegalovirus exposure and HLA in healthy donors. Across the study: The roughly 670 first-cohort repertoires and the 95 to 150 validation repertoires shared the same platform, a later analysis reported.

Turning to this clone: Antigen: not known.

The study's findings and limits: The study labeled fewer than 200 TCR beta chains cytomegalovirus-associated. Accounts indicate the classifier identified cytomegalovirus status with strong specificity and sensitivity. In vitro experiments confirmed that three CMV-associated chains were specific for CMV antigens.

Measured with immunoSEQ multiplex PCR; TCRdb has only the in-frame clones, and not every one. The sample records around 56,000 clones, 93% being singletons. This CDR3 has 14 residues. CDR1 SEHNR and CDR2 FQNEAQ come from the germline V gene (reference sequence). V was clipped by 5 bases and J by 9 bases; unmatched bases: 7. The chain joins TRBV7-9 to TRBJ1-6, with 7 nucleotides matching TRBD1. Sequencing was done on a sample of PBMCs. The source of this sequence is a woman aged 18-29 years in good health and CMV-seropositive. The CDR3 is CASSRTGVVSPLHF. The CDR3 DNA sequence: TGTGCCAGCAGCCGTACAGGGGTGGTTTCACCCCTCCACTTT.